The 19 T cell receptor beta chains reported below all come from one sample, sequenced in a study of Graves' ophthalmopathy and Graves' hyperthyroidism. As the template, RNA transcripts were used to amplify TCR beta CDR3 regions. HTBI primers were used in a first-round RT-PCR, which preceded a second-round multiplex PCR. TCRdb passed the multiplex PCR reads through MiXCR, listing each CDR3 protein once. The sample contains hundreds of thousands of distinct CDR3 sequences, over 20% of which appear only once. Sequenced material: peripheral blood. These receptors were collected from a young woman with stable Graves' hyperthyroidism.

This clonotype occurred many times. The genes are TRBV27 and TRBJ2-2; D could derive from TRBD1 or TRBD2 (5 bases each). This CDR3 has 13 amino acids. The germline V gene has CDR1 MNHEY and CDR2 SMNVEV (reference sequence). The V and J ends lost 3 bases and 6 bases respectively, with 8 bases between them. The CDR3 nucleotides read TGTGCCAGCAGTTTGTGGGGACCCGGGGAGCTGTTTTTT. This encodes CASSLWGPGELFF.

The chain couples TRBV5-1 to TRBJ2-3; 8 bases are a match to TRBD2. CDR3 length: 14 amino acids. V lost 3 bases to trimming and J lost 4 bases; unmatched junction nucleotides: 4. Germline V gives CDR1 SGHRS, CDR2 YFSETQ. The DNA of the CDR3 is TGCGCCAGCAGCTCCGGGACTAGTCCAGATACGCAGTATTTT. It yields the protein CASSSGTSPDTQYF.

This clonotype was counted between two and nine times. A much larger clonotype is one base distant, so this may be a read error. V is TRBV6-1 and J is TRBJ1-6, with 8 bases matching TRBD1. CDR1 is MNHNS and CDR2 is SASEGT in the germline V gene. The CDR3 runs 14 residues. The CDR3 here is CAGQKTGDNSHLHF. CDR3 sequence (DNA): TGTGCCGGTCAGAAGACAGGGGACAATTCACACCTCCACTTT.

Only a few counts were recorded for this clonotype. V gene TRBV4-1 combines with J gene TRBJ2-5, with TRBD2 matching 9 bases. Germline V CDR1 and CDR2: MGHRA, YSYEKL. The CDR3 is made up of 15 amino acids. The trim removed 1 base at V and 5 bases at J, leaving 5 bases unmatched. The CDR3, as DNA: TGCGCCAGCAGCCAAGCGCTAGCGGGGTGGGAGACCCAGTACTTC. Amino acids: CASSQALAGWETQYF.

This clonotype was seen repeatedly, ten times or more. The CDR3 sequence: CASSSSGGGPEAFF. The CDR3 coding sequence is TGTGCCAGCAGTTCGTCAGGGGGGGGCCCTGAAGCTTTCTTT. This chain connects TRBV6-5 to TRBJ1-1; 7 nucleotides agree with TRBD1. The CDR3 is 14 amino acids. The J segment lost 6 bases and the V segment lost 4 bases, leaving 8 bases of the junction unmatched. Germline V gene data show CDR1 as MNHEY and CDR2 as SVGAGI.

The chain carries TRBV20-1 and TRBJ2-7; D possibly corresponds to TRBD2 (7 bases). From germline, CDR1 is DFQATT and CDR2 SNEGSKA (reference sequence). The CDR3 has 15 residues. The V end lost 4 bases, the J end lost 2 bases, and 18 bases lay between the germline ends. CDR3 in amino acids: CSAKGGGTSAYEQYF. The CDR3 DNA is TGCAGTGCTAAGGGGGGGGGGACTTCCGCCTACGAGCAGTACTTC.

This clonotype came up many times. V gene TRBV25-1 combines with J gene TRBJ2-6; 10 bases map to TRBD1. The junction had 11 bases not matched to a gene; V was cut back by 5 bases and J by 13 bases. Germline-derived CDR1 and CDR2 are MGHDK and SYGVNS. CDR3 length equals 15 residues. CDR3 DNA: TGTGCCAGCAGTCCACGACAGGGGGCGCCGATAGTCCTGACTTTC. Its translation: CASSPRQGAPIVLTF.

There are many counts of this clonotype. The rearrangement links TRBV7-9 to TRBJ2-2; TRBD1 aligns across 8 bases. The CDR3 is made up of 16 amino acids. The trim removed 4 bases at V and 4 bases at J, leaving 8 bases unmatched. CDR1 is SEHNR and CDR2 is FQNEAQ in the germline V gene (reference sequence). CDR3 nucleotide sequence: TGTGCCAGCAGCTCCGGTCGGACAGGGCGCACCGGGGAGCTGTTTTTT. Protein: CASSSGRTGRTGELFF.

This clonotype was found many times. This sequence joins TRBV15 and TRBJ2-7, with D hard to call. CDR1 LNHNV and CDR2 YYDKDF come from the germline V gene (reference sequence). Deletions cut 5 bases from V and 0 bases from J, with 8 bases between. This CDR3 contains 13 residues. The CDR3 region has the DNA TGTGCCACCAGCGTAGGCACCTCCTACGAGCAGTACTTC. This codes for CATSVGTSYEQYF.

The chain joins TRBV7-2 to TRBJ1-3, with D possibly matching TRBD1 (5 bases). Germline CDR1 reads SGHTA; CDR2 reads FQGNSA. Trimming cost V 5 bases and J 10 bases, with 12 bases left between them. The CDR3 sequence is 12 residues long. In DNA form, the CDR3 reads TGTGCCAGCAGCCCTAATGGGGGGACCATATATTTT. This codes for CASSPNGGTIYF. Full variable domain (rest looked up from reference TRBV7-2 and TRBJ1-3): GAGVSQSPSNKVTEKGKDVELRCDPISGHTALYWYRQSLGQGLEFLIYFQGNSAPDKSGLPSDRFSAERTGGSVSTLTIQRTQQEDSAVYLCASSPNGGTIYFGEGSWLTVV.

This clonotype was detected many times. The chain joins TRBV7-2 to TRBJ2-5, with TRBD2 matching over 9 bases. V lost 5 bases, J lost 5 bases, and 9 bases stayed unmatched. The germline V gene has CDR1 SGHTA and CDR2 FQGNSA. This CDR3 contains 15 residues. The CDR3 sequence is CASSLFSGSWETQYF. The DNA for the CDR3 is TGTGCCAGCAGCCTGTTTAGCGGGAGCTGGGAGACCCAGTACTTC.

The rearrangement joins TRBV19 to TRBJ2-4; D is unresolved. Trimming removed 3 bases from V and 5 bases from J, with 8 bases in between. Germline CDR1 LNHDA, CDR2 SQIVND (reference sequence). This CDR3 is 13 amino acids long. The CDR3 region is CASSIFGENIQYF. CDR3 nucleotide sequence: TGTGCCAGTAGTATCTTCGGCGAAAACATTCAGTACTTC.

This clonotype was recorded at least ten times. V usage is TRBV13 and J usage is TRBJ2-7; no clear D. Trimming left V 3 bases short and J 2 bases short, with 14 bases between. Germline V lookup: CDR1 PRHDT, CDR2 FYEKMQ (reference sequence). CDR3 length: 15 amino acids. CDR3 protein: CASSLRLGNTYEQYF. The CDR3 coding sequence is TGTGCCAGCAGCTTGAGGCTAGGAAACACCTACGAGCAGTACTTC.

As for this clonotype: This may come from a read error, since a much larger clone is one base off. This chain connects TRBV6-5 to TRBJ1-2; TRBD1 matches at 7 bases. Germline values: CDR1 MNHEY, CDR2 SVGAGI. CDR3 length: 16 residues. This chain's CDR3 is CASIYSTGFLGYGYTF. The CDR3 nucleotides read TGTGCCAGCATTTACTCGACAGGGTTTCTCGGCTATGGCTACACCTTC.

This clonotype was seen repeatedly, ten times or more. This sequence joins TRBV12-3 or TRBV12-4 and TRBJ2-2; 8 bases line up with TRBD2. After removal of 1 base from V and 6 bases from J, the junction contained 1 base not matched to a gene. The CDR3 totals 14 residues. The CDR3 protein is CASSLGTSSGELFF. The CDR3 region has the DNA TGTGCCAGCAGTTTAGGGACTAGCTCCGGGGAGCTGTTTTTT.

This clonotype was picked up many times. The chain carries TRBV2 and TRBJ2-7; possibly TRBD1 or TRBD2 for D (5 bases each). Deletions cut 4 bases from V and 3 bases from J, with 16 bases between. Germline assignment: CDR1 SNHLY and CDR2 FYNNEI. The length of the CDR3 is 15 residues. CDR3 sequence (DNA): TGTGCCAGCAGTGCCCCGGACTCAGGGATCTACGAGCAGTACTTC. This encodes CASSAPDSGIYEQYF.

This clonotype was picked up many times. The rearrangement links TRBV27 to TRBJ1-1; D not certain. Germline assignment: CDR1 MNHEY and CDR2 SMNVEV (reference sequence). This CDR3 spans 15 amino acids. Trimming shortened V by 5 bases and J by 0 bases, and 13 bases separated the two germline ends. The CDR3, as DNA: TGTGCCAGCAGTCCCGCGGGGATCTTGAACACTGAAGCTTTCTTT. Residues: CASSPAGILNTEAFF.

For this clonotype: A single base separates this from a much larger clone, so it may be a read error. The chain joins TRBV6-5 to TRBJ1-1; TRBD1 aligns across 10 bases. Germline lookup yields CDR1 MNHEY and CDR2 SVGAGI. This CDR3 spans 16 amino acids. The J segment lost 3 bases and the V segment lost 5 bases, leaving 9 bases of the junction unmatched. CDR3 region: CASSTPGQGSDTEAFF. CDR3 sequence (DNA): TGTGCCAGCAGTACTCCGGGACAGGGGTCGGACACTGAAGCTTTCTTT.

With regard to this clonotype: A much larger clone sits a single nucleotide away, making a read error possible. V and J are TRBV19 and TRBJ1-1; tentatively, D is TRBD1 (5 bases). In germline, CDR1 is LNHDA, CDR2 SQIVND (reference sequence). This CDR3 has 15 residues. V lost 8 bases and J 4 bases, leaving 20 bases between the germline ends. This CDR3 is CASSQQVYMITEAFF. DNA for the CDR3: TGTGCCAGTTCCCAACAGGTTTACATGATCACTGAAGCTTTCTTT.